The rows below give T cell receptor beta chains drawn from one sample of a study of T cell responses to AZD1222 COVID-19 vaccine. Generated by immunoSEQ multiplex PCR, the TCRdb table keeps only in-frame clones and is missing some. The table shows about 120,000 clones, with 88% occurring only once. Material: peripheral blood, obtained 28 days after the second AZD1222 dose. The source is an adult who received the AZD1222 COVID-19 vaccine. The CDR3 runs from the conserved cysteine through the conserved F or W. D genes are given only for firm matches. Clone size is stated in some rows and not others, as once, few, many or a class when expanded.

TRBJ1-4 few TRBV7-8 16 TRBD1 CASSLVPGQGGEKLFF TGTGCCAGCAGCTTGGTCCCGGGACAGGGGGGTGAAAAACTGTTTTTT
TRBJ1-2 - TRBV15 14 TRBD1 CATRNLDRGYGYTF TGTGCCACCAGGAACCTGGACAGGGGCTATGGCTACACCTTC
TRBJ2-1 - TRBV28 14 - CASGSTRPRNEQFF TGTGCCAGCGGAAGTACGAGACCCCGCAATGAGCAGTTCTTC
TRBJ1-3 - TRBV12-3/TRBV12-4 12 - CASSFGRNTIYF TGTGCCAGCAGTTTTGGTCGAAACACCATATATTTT
TRBJ1-2 - TRBV7-9 18 TRBD1 CASSLPFDRGPKNYGYTF TGTGCCAGCAGCTTACCGTTTGACAGGGGGCCGAAGAACTATGGCTACACCTTC
TRBJ2-1 - TRBV10-3 14 TRBD2 CAIAASGKDNEQFF TGTGCCATCGCTGCTAGCGGAAAAGACAATGAGCAGTTCTTC
TRBJ2-6 once TRBV12-5 18 - CASGLVRPGVTGANVLTF TGTGCTAGTGGTTTGGTACGTCCGGGAGTGACTGGGGCCAACGTCCTGACTTTC
TRBJ2-5 - TRBV20-1 11 - CSHYYRETQYF TGCAGTCATTACTACCGGGAGACCCAGTACTTC
TRBJ1-1 - TRBV19 15 TRBD1 CASSIRTGDGTEAFF TGTGCCAGTAGTATCAGGACAGGCGACGGCACTGAAGCTTTCTTT
TRBJ2-1 - TRBV28 16 TRBD2 CASTRAGLATYNEQFF TGTGCCAGCACCAGGGCGGGACTAGCCACCTACAATGAGCAGTTCTTC
TRBJ1-2 few TRBV20-1 11 - CSASPEWGYTF TGCAGTGCTAGCCCGGAATGGGGCTACACCTTC
TRBJ2-7 - TRBV28 15 TRBD2 CASSLAGGRRYEQYF TGTGCCAGCAGTTTAGCGGGAGGTCGAAGGTACGAGCAGTACTTC
TRBJ2-5 - TRBV25-1 16 - CASSEIMGLERETQYF TGTGCCAGCAGTGAAATAATGGGACTTGAAAGGGAGACCCAGTACTTC
TRBJ1-2 - TRBV20-1 11 - CSARGLEGYTF TGCAGTGCTAGGGGCCTGGAGGGCTACACCTTC
TRBJ2-5 - TRBV4-3 15 - CASSQGGAHQETQYF TGCGCCAGCAGCCAAGGAGGGGCCCACCAAGAGACCCAGTACTTC
TRBJ1-1 - TRBV14 15 - CASSQETGWGTEAFF TGTGCCAGCAGCCAAGAAACAGGGTGGGGCACTGAAGCTTTCTTT
TRBJ2-1 - TRBV5-1 10 - CASSLGGGFF TGCGCCAGCAGCTTGGGGGGCGGGTTCTTC
TRBJ1-2 - TRBV15 14 - CATSRNRVSYGYTF TGTGCCACCAGCCGGAACAGGGTTTCTTATGGCTACACCTTC
TRBJ2-7 - TRBV19 15 - CASSTLDGSTYEQYF TGTGCCAGTAGTACCCTCGACGGCTCGACCTACGAGCAGTACTTC
TRBJ2-3 once TRBV10-3 13 TRBD2 CALSEGRVDTQYF TGTGCCCTCTCGGAGGGGAGGGTTGATACGCAGTATTTT
TRBJ2-3 - TRBV28 16 TRBD2 CASSTSAAGAADTQYF TGTGCCAGCAGTACCTCCGCAGCGGGAGCGGCAGATACGCAGTATTTT
TRBJ2-5 few TRBV6-2/TRBV6-3 15 TRBD2 CASSYEVGGAETQYF TGTGCCAGCAGTTACGAGGTGGGAGGGGCAGAGACCCAGTACTTC
TRBJ2-2 - TRBV11-3 16 TRBD2 CASSFAGLADTGELFF TGTGCCAGCAGCTTCGCGGGACTAGCGGATACCGGGGAGCTGTTTTTT
TRBJ1-1 - TRBV11-3 15 TRBD1 CASSSGQGEFTEAFF TGTGCCAGCAGCTCGGGACAGGGGGAGTTCACTGAAGCTTTCTTT
TRBJ2-1 - TRBV11-3 12 - CASSSGVNEQFF TGTGCCAGCAGCTCCGGGGTAAATGAGCAGTTCTTC
TRBJ2-3 - TRBV6-2/TRBV6-3 14 - CASSYAGSTDTQYF TGTGCCAGCAGTTATGCGGGGAGCACAGATACGCAGTATTTT
TRBJ1-2 - TRBV19 16 TRBD1 CASSTPGQPSNYGYTF TGTGCCAGTAGTACCCCGGGACAGCCTTCTAACTATGGCTACACCTTC
TRBJ2-7 - TRBV28 12 - CASSFRQNEQYF TGTGCCAGCAGTTTTAGGCAGAACGAGCAGTACTTC
TRBJ1-6 - TRBV7-2 15 TRBD1 CASSLARTGGSPLHF TGTGCCAGCAGCTTAGCGAGGACAGGGGGCTCACCCCTCCACTTT
TRBJ1-5 - TRBV12-3/TRBV12-4 13 TRBD1 CASSQGAYQPQHF TGTGCCAGCAGTCAGGGGGCATATCAGCCCCAGCATTTT
TRBJ1-1 - TRBV15 15 - CATSRDPGIGTEAFF TGTGCCACCAGCAGAGATCCGGGAATAGGGACTGAAGCTTTCTTT
TRBJ1-2 many TRBV9 14 TRBD1 CASSGGTVDHGYTF TGTGCCAGCAGCGGGGGGACAGTAGACCATGGCTACACCTTC
TRBJ2-1 - TRBV5-1 14 - CASSLVGTDNEQFF TGCGCCAGCAGCTTGGTGGGGACGGACAATGAGCAGTTCTTC
TRBJ2-7 few TRBV6-5 14 TRBD2 CASRRTSAAYVQYF TGTGCCAGCAGGAGAACTAGCGCGGCCTACGTACAGTACTTC
TRBJ2-7 - TRBV5-8 16 TRBD2 CASSGGSGRAFWEQYF TGTGCCAGCAGCGGGGGGAGCGGGAGGGCCTTCTGGGAGCAGTACTTC
TRBJ2-1 - TRBV10-3 19 TRBD2 CAISESGLAATSSYNEQFF TGTGCCATCAGTGAGTCGGGACTAGCGGCAACCAGCTCCTACAATGAGCAGTTCTTC
TRBJ2-1 - TRBV2 11 - CASSSLPEQFF TGTGCCAGCAGTTCGCTCCCTGAGCAGTTCTTC
TRBJ2-7 - TRBV5-1 13 - CASSLPHKDEQYF TGCGCCAGCAGCTTGCCCCACAAAGACGAGCAGTACTTC
TRBJ2-7 many TRBV2 14 TRBD2 CASSGTSGGYEQYF TGTGCCAGCAGTGGGACTAGCGGGGGTTACGAGCAGTACTTC
TRBJ1-3 - TRBV7-2 15 TRBD1 CASSGSTGVGNTIYF TGTGCCAGCAGCGGATCGACAGGGGTTGGAAACACCATATATTTT